The 10 T cell receptor beta chains reported below all come from one sample, sequenced in a study of cytotoxic CD8 clonotypes in ibrutinib-treated CLL listed by TCRdb under 2021. Libraries were built with the immunoSEQ multiplex PCR assay. TCRdb limited this immuneACCESS table to in-frame rearrangements with V and J called. A share of clones is missing; checked studies link under half to unresolved V genes, and the rest is unexplained. In this sample the table shows some 310,000 clones, about 80% of which occur a single time. The ten biggest clones cover over 5.5% of the sample. Material: PBMCs, obtained before ibrutinib treatment. These receptors all stem from a human donor with chronic lymphocytic leukemia.

This chain uses TRBV6-6 with TRBJ2-7; either TRBD1 or TRBD2 may supply D (5 bases each). V lost 2 bases, J lost 3 bases, and 11 bases lay in between. CDR3 length equals 14 residues. The germline V gene has CDR1 MNHNY and CDR2 SVGAGI (reference sequence). The CDR3 region has the DNA TGTGCCAGCAGTTACCCAGGGAGAGGCTACGAGCAGTACTTC. Amino acid sequence: CASSYPGRGYEQYF.

This clone was counted once. The chain is built from TRBV30 and TRBJ1-3, with unresolved D. Trimming left V 4 bases short and J 2 bases short, with 9 bases between. Germline V gene sequence: CDR1 GTSNPN, CDR2 SVGIG (reference sequence). The CDR3 runs to 13 residues. The CDR3 nucleotides are TGTGCCTGGAACCCCTCGGCTGGAAACACCATATATTTT. Translation gives CAWNPSAGNTIYF.

This chain connects TRBV29-1 to TRBJ1-3; unclear D gene. This CDR3 is 14 amino acids long. Trimming took 5 bases from V and 0 from J, leaving 11 bases between them. Germline V gene sequence: CDR1 SQVTM, CDR2 ANQGSEA. CDR3 amino acids: CSVQGRTSGNTIYF. The CDR3 DNA reads as TGCAGCGTTCAAGGTAGAACCTCTGGAAACACCATATATTTT.

This clone was seen only once. V is TRBV25-1 and J is TRBJ2-3, with D possibly matching TRBD1 (5 bases). V lost 7 bases to trimming and J lost 4 bases, with 12 bases between them. CDR1 is MGHDK and CDR2 is SYGVNS in the germline V gene. The CDR3 is 13 amino acids. This chain's CDR3 is CASTKGLADTQYF. CDR3 DNA: TGTGCCAGCACCAAGGGGTTGGCAGATACGCAGTATTTT.

J is TRBJ1-1 and V is TRBV6-5; D is possibly TRBD1 (5 bases). The germline V gene encodes CDR1 MNHEY and CDR2 SVGAGI. Trimming removed 2 bases at V and 3 bases at J, with 7 bases between. The CDR3 is 13 residues long. CDR3: CASSYRGDTEAFF. For the CDR3, the DNA is TGTGCCAGCAGTTACAGGGGTGACACTGAAGCTTTCTTT.

This chain joins TRBV5-1 and TRBJ2-7, with TRBD2 matching over 7 bases. The germline gives CDR1 SGHRS, CDR2 YFSETQ. CDR3 length: 17 amino acids. Trimming at V came to 3 bases and at J to 0 bases, leaving 12 bases not matched to a gene. The CDR3 here is CASSWSPSGSFSYEQYF. The CDR3 DNA follows: TGCGCCAGCAGCTGGAGCCCTAGCGGCTCATTCTCCTACGAGCAGTACTTC.

This clone showed up just once. V usage is TRBV6-5 and J usage is TRBJ2-1; D gene unclear. The CDR3 has 15 amino acids. Trimming removed 4 bases at V and 1 base at J, with 11 bases between. The germline V gene has CDR1 MNHEY and CDR2 SVGAGI. The CDR3 nucleotides read TGTGCCAGCAGTTTATTTTACGGGTCCTACAATGAGCAGTTCTTC. Amino acid sequence: CASSLFYGSYNEQFF.

The V gene is TRBV28, the J gene TRBJ2-5, with 8 bases matching TRBD1. With V trimmed by 6 bases and J by 5 bases, 11 bases remained unmatched. CDR1 MDHEN and CDR2 SYDVKM come from the germline V gene. This CDR3 contains 15 residues. As DNA, the CDR3 is TGTGCCAGCAGCAACGGACAGGGACGTCGGGAGACCCAGTACTTC. Protein sequence: CASSNGQGRRETQYF.

J is TRBJ2-3 and V is TRBV25-1, with 9 positions matching TRBD1. The trim removed 2 bases at V and 2 bases at J, leaving 5 bases unmatched. This CDR3 has 16 amino acids. CDR1 is MGHDK and CDR2 is SYGVNS in the germline V gene. The DNA for the CDR3 is TGTGCCAGCAGTGAAACCGGGACAGGGCCCACAGATACGCAGTATTTT. It encodes CASSETGTGPTDTQYF.

V gene TRBV7-2 combines with J gene TRBJ2-7; D might be TRBD1 or TRBD2, each matching 5 bases. The CDR3 is made up of 14 amino acids. Trimming took off 6 bases at V and 5 bases at J, with 17 bases between the two ends. Germline loops: CDR1 SGHTA, CDR2 FQGNSA. CDR3 sequence reads: CASSPTGPPHEQYF. For the CDR3, the DNA is TGTGCCAGCAGTCCTACGGGACCACCACACGAGCAGTACTTC. The full variable domain, with the rest looked up from reference TRBV7-2 and TRBJ2-7, is GAGVSQSPSNKVTEKGKDVELRCDPISGHTALYWYRQSLGQGLEFLIYFQGNSAPDKSGLPSDRFSAERTGGSVSTLTIQRTQQEDSAVYLCASSPTGPPHEQYFGPGTRLTVT.